This passage covers 24 T cell receptor beta chains from one sample sequenced in a study of PD-L1 blockade in urothelial cancer. This sample's time point: pretreatment peripheral blood. The assay was immunoSEQ multiplex PCR, and TCRdb's table has in-frame clones only and misses some. The sample lists 87,000 or so clones, 84% occurring once. The source material was PBMCs, sampled around atezolizumab (anti-PD-L1) treatment. These receptors all come from a man aged 60-69 years with urothelial cancer.

V is TRBV5-1 and J is TRBJ1-2; a possible D gene is TRBD1 (6 bases). Germline V CDR1 and CDR2: SGHRS, YFSETQ. This CDR3 region has 16 residues. The germline V and J ends were trimmed by 0 bases and 0 bases, with 12 bases remaining between them. The CDR3 sequence is CASSLGRGSANYGYTF. The CDR3 coding sequence is TGCGCCAGCAGCTTGGGCAGGGGCTCAGCTAACTATGGCTACACCTTC.

J is TRBJ2-7 and V is TRBV4-3; TRBD1 agrees at 7 bases. After removal of 0 bases from V and 2 bases from J, the junction contained 1 base not matched to a gene. CDR1 and CDR2 (germline): LGHNA, YSLEER. This CDR3 has 14 amino acids. The CDR3 DNA is TGCGCCAGCAGCCAAGATGACAGGGCCTACGAGCAGTACTTC. Its translation: CASSQDDRAYEQYF.

The rearrangement joins TRBV6-5 to TRBJ2-7; TRBD2 matches 13 bases. CDR1 MNHEY and CDR2 SVGAGI come from the germline V gene. The CDR3 is 16 residues long. V gave up 4 bases and J gave up 3 bases; unmatched junction bases: 6. CDR3 nucleotide sequence: TGTGCCAGCAGTTCCCCGGGACTAGCGGGATTCTACGAGCAGTACTTC. Translated, it gives CASSSPGLAGFYEQYF.

This clone was detected only once. This sequence joins TRBV18 and TRBJ1-5; TRBD1 agrees at 7 bases. This CDR3 is 15 amino acids long. Germline V gene lookup returns CDR1 KGHSH and CDR2 LQKENI. The V gene end was trimmed by 4 bases and the J gene end by 1 base; junction bases not matched to a gene: 4. CDR3 protein: CASSLQTGSNQPQHF. CDR3 nucleotides: TGTGCCAGCTCACTACAGACAGGGAGCAATCAGCCCCAGCATTTT.

The chain is built from TRBV5-4 and TRBJ2-5, with 10 bases lining up with TRBD2. The junction had 9 bases not matched to a gene; V was cut back by 0 bases and J by 1 base. Germline V gene sequence: CDR1 SGHNT, CDR2 YYREEE (reference sequence). CDR3 size: 18 residues. CDR3 in amino acids: CASSLAGAGGPIQETQYF. CDR3 nucleotide sequence: TGTGCCAGCAGCTTGGCCGGAGCGGGGGGGCCTATCCAAGAGACCCAGTACTTC.

The rearrangement links TRBV11-2 to TRBJ1-4; 7 nucleotides line up with TRBD1. The CDR3 totals 13 residues. Germline V gene sequence: CDR1 SGHAT, CDR2 FQNNGV. J lost 5 bases, V lost 5 bases, and 2 bases had no gene match. The CDR3 protein is CASSRDRNEKLFF. DNA of the CDR3: TGTGCCAGCAGCCGGGACAGAAATGAAAAACTGTTTTTT. The full variable domain, rest sourced from reference TRBV11-2 and TRBJ1-4, is EAGVAQSPRYKIIEKRQSVAFWCNPISGHATLYWYQQILGQGPKLLIQFQNNGVVDDSQLPKDRFSAERLKGVDSTLKIQPAKLEDSAVYLCASSRDRNEKLFFGSGTQLSVL.

V is TRBV5-5 and J is TRBJ2-7; TRBD1 might be the D (8 bases). V lost 3 bases, J lost 1 base, and 23 bases lay in between. The CDR3 runs to 18 residues. Germline loops: CDR1 SGHKS, CDR2 YYEKEE (reference sequence). CDR3: CASSSGEGYDRGSYEQYF. CDR3 nucleotide sequence: TGTGCCAGCAGCTCCGGGGAGGGGTACGACAGGGGATCCTACGAGCAGTACTTC. Full variable domain (remainder filled in from reference TRBV5-5 and TRBJ2-7): DAGVTQSPTHLIKTRGQQVTLRCSPISGHKSVSWYQQVLGQGPQFIFQYYEKEERGRGNFPDRFSARQFPNYSSELNVNALLLGDSALYLCASSSGEGYDRGSYEQYFGPGTRLTVT.

The V gene is TRBV5-1, the J gene TRBJ1-2; tentative D call: TRBD1 (5 bases). V was clipped by 4 bases and J by 6 bases, with 19 bases between them. The CDR3 extends over 15 amino acids. Germline values: CDR1 SGHRS, CDR2 YFSETQ. The CDR3 sequence is CASSPLDGGRDGYTF. The CDR3 DNA reads TGCGCCAGCAGCCCGCTCGACGGGGGTCGGGATGGCTACACCTTC.

The chain employs TRBV6-5 and TRBJ2-7; 8 positions agree with TRBD2. The germline gives CDR1 MNHEY, CDR2 SVGAGI. CDR3 length: 16 amino acids. The V gene end was trimmed by 0 bases and the J gene end by 2 bases; junction bases not matched to a gene: 6. Here the CDR3 reads CASSYSQSGGAYEQYF. The CDR3 region has the DNA TGTGCCAGCAGTTACTCTCAGTCGGGAGGGGCCTACGAGCAGTACTTC.

The CDR3, as DNA: TGTGCCAGCAGCTCCCCCGGGACAGGGCTTCAGCCCCAGCATTTT. It codes for CASSSPGTGLQPQHF. The chain carries TRBV7-8 and TRBJ1-5; TRBD1 matches 9 bases. V lost 4 bases, J lost 6 bases, and 7 bases stayed unmatched. Germline CDR1 is SGHVS and CDR2 is FQNEAQ. The CDR3 has 15 residues.

V gene TRBV6-4 combines with J gene TRBJ2-2; TRBD2 matches 14 bases. V was pared by 8 bases and J by 4 bases, with 9 bases of the junction left unmatched. The CDR3 runs 17 residues. The germline V gene encodes CDR1 MRHNA and CDR2 SNTAGT. CDR3 sequence (DNA): TGTGCCAGCCGAAGACTAGCGGGAGGGCCTGGCACCGGGGAGCTGTTTTTT. This codes for CASRRLAGGPGTGELFF.

The chain joins TRBV28 to TRBJ1-5, with D perhaps matching TRBD1 (5 bases). Germline CDR1 MDHEN, CDR2 SYDVKM. The CDR3 consists of 16 residues. Trimming stripped 5 bases from V and 2 bases from J, with 16 bases between. This chain's CDR3 is CASSPPRDAGNQPQHF. CDR3 bases: TGTGCCAGCAGTCCGCCCAGGGATGCGGGCAATCAGCCCCAGCATTTT.

The chain combines TRBV2 with TRBJ1-4, with TRBD1 as a possible D gene (5 bases). CDR1 is SNHLY, CDR2 FYNNEI, per germline. Trimming shortened V by 6 bases and J by 8 bases, and 19 bases separated the two germline ends. The CDR3 runs to 15 residues. CDR3 sequence (DNA): TGTGCCAGCAGCCTGGGGGGGACGCCGGGGGAAAAACTGTTTTTT. Protein: CASSLGGTPGEKLFF.

V gene TRBV28 combines with J gene TRBJ2-1, with 8 bases aligning to TRBD1. The V gene end was trimmed by 5 bases and the J gene end by 3 bases; junction bases not matched to a gene: 6. The CDR3 length is 15 residues. Germline V gives CDR1 MDHEN, CDR2 SYDVKM. CDR3 sequence (DNA): TGTGCCAGCAGTCCAGGGGACAGGTTCTACAATGAGCAGTTCTTC. It is translated as CASSPGDRFYNEQFF.

This clone occurred a few times. The V call is TRBV28, the J call TRBJ1-1; no definite D call. Looked up from germline, CDR1 is MDHEN and CDR2 is SYDVKM. Trimming pared 7 bases from V and 1 base from J, leaving 10 bases between. The CDR3 has 13 amino acids. This CDR3 is CASIPVPNTEAFF. The CDR3, as DNA: TGTGCCAGCATTCCAGTCCCGAACACTGAAGCTTTCTTT.

This clone was detected only a few times. The genes are TRBV4-2 and TRBJ2-2; maybe TRBD1 (6 bases). Trimming left V 6 bases short and J 0 bases short, with 14 bases between. The CDR3 is 16 amino acids. Germline CDR1 reads LGHNA; CDR2 reads YNFKEQ. For the CDR3, the DNA is TGTGCCAGCAGGAGAACAGGGCCCACGAACACCGGGGAGCTGTTTTTT. Translated: CASRRTGPTNTGELFF.

The chain couples TRBV10-2 to TRBJ2-5; the match to TRBD2 covers 8 bases. Germline V gene data show CDR1 as WSHSY and CDR2 as SAAADI. With 6 bases clipped from V and 1 base from J, the junction kept 10 bases outside the gene matches. There are 16 residues in the CDR3. CDR3 amino acids: CASSSVSGVRQETQYF. CDR3 bases: TGCGCCAGCAGCTCTGTTAGCGGGGTCCGCCAAGAGACCCAGTACTTC.

The chain links TRBV7-9 to TRBJ2-2; 9 bases match TRBD1. The germline V gene has CDR1 SEHNR and CDR2 FQNEAQ (reference sequence). The CDR3 totals 17 residues. V lost 5 bases, J lost 3 bases, and 10 bases stayed unmatched. The CDR3 sequence is CASSGLVRTGDTGELFF. CDR3 nucleotide sequence: TGTGCCAGCAGCGGACTCGTCCGGACAGGGGACACCGGGGAGCTGTTTTTT.

The rearrangement joins TRBV12-5 to TRBJ1-2, with 7 bases fitting TRBD1. Germline lookup yields CDR1 LGHNT and CDR2 FRNRAP. Trimming cost V 1 base and J 8 bases; bases outside gene matches: 7. This CDR3 comprises 14 residues. The CDR3 nucleotides are TGTGCTAGTGGTTTGGGAGGACAGGTGGGAGGCTACACCTTC. Translating gives CASGLGGQVGGYTF.

The chain carries TRBV28 and TRBJ1-4; TRBD1 aligns across 7 bases. With 6 bases clipped from V and 5 bases from J, the junction kept 6 bases outside the gene matches. The germline gives CDR1 MDHEN, CDR2 SYDVKM. The CDR3 extends over 14 amino acids. The CDR3, as DNA: TGTGCCAGCAGAACAGGGGTTGAAAATGAAAAACTGTTTTTT. This translates into CASRTGVENEKLFF.

The CDR3 sequence is CASMASGSYNEQFF. As DNA, the CDR3 is TGCGCCAGCATGGCTAGCGGGAGCTACAATGAGCAGTTCTTC. The chain couples TRBV10-1 to TRBJ2-1; 10 nucleotides agree with TRBD2. The CDR3 has 14 residues. Unmatched junction bases numbered 3, after V lost 7 bases and J lost 3 bases. In germline, CDR1 is WNHNN, CDR2 SYGVQD (reference sequence).

V gene TRBV7-9 combines with J gene TRBJ2-1, with 7 positions matching TRBD2. V gave up 3 bases and J gave up 2 bases; unmatched junction bases: 4. This CDR3 region has 15 residues. The germline V gene encodes CDR1 SEHNR and CDR2 FQNEAQ (reference sequence). In DNA, the CDR3 is TGTGCCAGCAGCTTGGGAGCGGGGACCTACAATGAGCAGTTCTTC. Translated: CASSLGAGTYNEQFF.

The chain links TRBV7-2 to TRBJ1-5; D remains ambiguous. Trimming removed 5 bases at V and 0 bases at J, with 11 bases between. The germline CDR1 and CDR2 sequences are SGHTA and FQGNSA. The CDR3 spans 15 residues. The CDR3 DNA follows: TGTGCCAGCAGCCCCGTCCAGATTAGCAATCAGCCCCAGCATTTT. Amino acid sequence: CASSPVQISNQPQHF.

The chain combines TRBV7-8 with TRBJ1-1; 7 nucleotides align to TRBD1. After removal of 3 bases from V and 11 bases from J, the junction contained 3 bases not matched to a gene. The V gene's germline CDR1 is SGHVS and CDR2 FQNEAQ. CDR3 size: 11 residues. CDR3 loop: CASSLGQWAFF. The CDR3 bases are TGTGCCAGCAGCTTGGGACAGTGGGCTTTCTTT.